The present T cell receptor beta chain was sequenced within a study of Ad26.COV2.S vaccination and SARS-CoV-2 variants. About this clone: No antigen is known for it.

Points from the study as a whole: While placebo recipients had lower spike-specific TCR breadth, vaccine recipients had more.

CDR3 length: 15 residues. Trimming at V came to 6 bases and at J to 4 bases, leaving 6 bases not matched to a gene. Germline V gives CDR1 KGHSH, CDR2 LQKENI. Treatment reported: over 15 received Ad26.COV2.S at low or high dose, single or two shots; roughly five received placebo; per-sample allocation not given. At day 63 after the first vaccine or placebo injection, samples were drawn. The donor's status was that of an adult aged 18-55 years in Boston. Produced via immunoSEQ multiplex PCR; TCRdb's table is partial and in-frame only. The sample lists hundreds of thousands of clones; 89% were seen once.

The clonotype was recovered from a person between 18 and 60 years old who received the Ad26.COV2.S COVID-19 vaccine or a placebo. The chain couples TRBV18 to TRBJ2-2; TRBD2 aligns across 9 bases. Sequenced material: peripheral blood, taken in a trial of Ad26.COV2.S vaccine versus placebo. Here the CDR3 DNA reads TGTGCCAGCTCCCTGCGGGGGGGCCTCACCGGGGAGCTGTTTTTT. Residues: CASSLRGGLTGELFF.